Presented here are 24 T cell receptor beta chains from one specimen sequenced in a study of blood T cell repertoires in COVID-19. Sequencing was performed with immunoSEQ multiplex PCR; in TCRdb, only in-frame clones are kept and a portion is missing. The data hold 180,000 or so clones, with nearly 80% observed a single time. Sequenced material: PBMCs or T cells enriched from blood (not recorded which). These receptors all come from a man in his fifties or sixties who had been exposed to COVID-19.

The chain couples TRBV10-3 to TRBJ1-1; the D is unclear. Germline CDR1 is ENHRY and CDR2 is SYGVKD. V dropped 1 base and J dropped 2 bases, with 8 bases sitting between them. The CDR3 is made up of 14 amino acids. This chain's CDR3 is CAISEFRDNTEAFF. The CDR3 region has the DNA TGTGCCATCAGTGAGTTTAGAGATAACACTGAAGCTTTCTTT.

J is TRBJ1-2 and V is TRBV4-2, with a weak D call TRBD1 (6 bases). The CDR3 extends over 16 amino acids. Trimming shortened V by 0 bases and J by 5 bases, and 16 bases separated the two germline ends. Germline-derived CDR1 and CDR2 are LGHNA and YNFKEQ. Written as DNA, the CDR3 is TGTGCCAGCAGCCAAGATGTACGGGGGCGGGGGTATGGCTACACCTTC. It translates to CASSQDVRGRGYGYTF.

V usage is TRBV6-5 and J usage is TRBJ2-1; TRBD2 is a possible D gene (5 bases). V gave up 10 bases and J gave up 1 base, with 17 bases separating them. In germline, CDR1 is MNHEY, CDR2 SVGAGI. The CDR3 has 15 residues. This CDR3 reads CATPPDSQSYNEQFF. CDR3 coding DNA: TGTGCCACCCCTCCGGACTCGCAATCCTACAATGAGCAGTTCTTC.

CDR3 bases: TGTGCCAGTAGTATATCGACTCTTAATGAAAAACTGTTTTTT. It translates to CASSISTLNEKLFF. The gene calls are TRBV19 and TRBJ1-4; no clear D gene. Trimming removed 2 bases at V and 4 bases at J, with 8 bases between. Germline V gene data show CDR1 as LNHDA and CDR2 as SQIVND (reference sequence). The CDR3 is made up of 14 amino acids.

The chain's CDR3 is CASSPGRGYGNTIYF. The CDR3 bases are TGTGCCAGCTCACCAGGCAGGGGATATGGAAACACCATATATTTT. V gene TRBV18 combines with J gene TRBJ1-3, with TRBD1 as a possible D gene (6 bases). The CDR3 has 15 residues. Trimming took off 2 bases at V and 3 bases at J, with 11 bases between the two ends. Germline V gives CDR1 KGHSH, CDR2 LQKENI.

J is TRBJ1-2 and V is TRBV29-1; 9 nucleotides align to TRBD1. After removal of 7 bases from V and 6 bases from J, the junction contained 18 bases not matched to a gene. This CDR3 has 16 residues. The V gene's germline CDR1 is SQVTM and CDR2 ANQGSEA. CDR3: CSASGTGYQRGHGYTF. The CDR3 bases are TGCAGCGCGAGCGGGACAGGGTATCAGCGCGGGCATGGCTACACCTTC.

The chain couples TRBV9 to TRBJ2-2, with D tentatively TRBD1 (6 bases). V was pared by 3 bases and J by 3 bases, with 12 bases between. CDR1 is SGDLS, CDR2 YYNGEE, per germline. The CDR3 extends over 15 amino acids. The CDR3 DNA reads TGTGCCAGCAGCGAAACCGGGACATACACCGGGGAGCTGTTTTTT. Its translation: CASSETGTYTGELFF.

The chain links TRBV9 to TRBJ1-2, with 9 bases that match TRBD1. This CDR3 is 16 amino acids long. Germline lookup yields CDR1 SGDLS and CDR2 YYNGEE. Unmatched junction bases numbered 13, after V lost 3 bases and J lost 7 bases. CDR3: CASSADRGPFVGGYTF. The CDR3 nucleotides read TGTGCCAGCAGCGCGGACAGGGGTCCGTTCGTTGGTGGCTACACCTTC.

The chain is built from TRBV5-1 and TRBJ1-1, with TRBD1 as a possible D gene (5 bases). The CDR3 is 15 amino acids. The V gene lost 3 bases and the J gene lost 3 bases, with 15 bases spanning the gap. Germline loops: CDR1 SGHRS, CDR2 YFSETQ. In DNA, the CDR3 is TGCGCCAGCAGCTCCGCGGGGGAATTCGACACTGAAGCTTTCTTT. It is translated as CASSSAGEFDTEAFF.

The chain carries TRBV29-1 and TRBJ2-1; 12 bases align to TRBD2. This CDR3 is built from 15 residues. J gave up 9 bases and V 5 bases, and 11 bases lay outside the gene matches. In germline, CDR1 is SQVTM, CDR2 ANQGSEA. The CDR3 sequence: CSVLAGGSVGTEQFF. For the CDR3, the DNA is TGCAGCGTTCTAGCGGGAGGGTCCGTTGGTACTGAGCAGTTCTTC.

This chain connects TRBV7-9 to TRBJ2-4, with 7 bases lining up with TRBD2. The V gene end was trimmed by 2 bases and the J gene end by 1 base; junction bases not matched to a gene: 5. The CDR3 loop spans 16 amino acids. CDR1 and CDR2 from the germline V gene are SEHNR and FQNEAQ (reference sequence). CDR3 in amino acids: CASSLYGGYAKNIQYF. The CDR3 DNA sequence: TGTGCCAGCAGCTTATACGGGGGGTACGCCAAAAACATTCAGTACTTC.

For the CDR3, the DNA is TGTGCCAGTAGTAGCATACTAGCGGTCTCCTACAATGAGCAGTTCTTC. Translated: CASSSILAVSYNEQFF. The chain combines TRBV19 with TRBJ2-1; TRBD2 matches 8 bases. Trimming cost V 4 bases and J 0 bases; bases outside gene matches: 5. The CDR3 loop spans 16 amino acids. Germline V CDR1 and CDR2: LNHDA, SQIVND (reference sequence).

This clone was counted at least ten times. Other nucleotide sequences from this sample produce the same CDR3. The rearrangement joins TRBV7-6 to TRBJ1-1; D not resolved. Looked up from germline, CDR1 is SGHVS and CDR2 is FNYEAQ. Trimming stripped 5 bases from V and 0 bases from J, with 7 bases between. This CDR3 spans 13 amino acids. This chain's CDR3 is CASSADLNTEAFF. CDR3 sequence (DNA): TGTGCCAGCAGCGCGGACTTGAACACTGAAGCTTTCTTT.

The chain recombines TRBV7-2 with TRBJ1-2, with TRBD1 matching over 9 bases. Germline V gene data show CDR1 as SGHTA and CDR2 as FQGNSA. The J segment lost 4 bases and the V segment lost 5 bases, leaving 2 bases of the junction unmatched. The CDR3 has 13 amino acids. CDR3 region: CASSRDRVYGYTF. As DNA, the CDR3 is TGTGCCAGCAGCAGGGACAGGGTCTATGGCTACACCTTC.

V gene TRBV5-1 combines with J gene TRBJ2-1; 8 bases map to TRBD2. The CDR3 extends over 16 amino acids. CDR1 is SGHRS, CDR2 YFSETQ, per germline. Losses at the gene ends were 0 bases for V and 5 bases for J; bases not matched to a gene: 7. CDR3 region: CASSLAAGGINNEQFF. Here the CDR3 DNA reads TGCGCCAGCAGCTTGGCGGCGGGAGGAATTAACAATGAGCAGTTCTTC.

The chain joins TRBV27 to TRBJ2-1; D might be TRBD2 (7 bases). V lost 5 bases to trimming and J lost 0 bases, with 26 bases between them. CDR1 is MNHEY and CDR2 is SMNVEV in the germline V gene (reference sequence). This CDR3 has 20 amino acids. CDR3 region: CASSPRLAMGALSSYNEQFF. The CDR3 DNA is TGTGCCAGCAGTCCCAGACTAGCAATGGGGGCCCTGAGCTCCTACAATGAGCAGTTCTTC.

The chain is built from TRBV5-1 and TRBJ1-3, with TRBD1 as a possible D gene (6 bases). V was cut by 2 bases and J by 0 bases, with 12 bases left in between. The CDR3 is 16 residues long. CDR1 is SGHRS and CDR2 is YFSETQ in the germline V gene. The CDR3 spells CASSLDRFDSGNTIYF. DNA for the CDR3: TGCGCCAGCAGCTTAGACAGGTTCGACTCTGGAAACACCATATATTTT.

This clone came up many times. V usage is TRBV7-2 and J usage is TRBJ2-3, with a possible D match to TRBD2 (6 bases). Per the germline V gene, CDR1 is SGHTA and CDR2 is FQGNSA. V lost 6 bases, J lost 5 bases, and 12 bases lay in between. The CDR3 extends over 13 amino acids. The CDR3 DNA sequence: TGTGCCAGCAGACGGAGGGCCAGAGATACGCAGTATTTT. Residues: CASRRRARDTQYF.

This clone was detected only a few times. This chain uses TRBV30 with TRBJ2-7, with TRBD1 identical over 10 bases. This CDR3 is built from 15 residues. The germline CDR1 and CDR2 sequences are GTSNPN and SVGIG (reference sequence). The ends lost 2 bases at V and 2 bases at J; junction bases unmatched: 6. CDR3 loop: CAWSFTGTGAYEQYF. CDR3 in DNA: TGTGCCTGGAGTTTTACCGGGACAGGGGCCTACGAGCAGTACTTC.

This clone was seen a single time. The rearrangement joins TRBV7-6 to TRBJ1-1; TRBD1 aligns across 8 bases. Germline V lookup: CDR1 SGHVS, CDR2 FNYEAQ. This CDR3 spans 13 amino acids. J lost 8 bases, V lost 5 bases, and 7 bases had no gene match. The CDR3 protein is CASSPTRTGEAFF. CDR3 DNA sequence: TGTGCCAGCAGCCCGACCCGGACAGGGGAAGCTTTCTTT.

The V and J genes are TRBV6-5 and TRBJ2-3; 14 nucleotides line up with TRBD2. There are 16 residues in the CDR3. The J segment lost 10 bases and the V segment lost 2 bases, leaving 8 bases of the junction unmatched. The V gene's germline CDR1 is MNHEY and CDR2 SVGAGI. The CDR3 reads CASSYTGTSGRNSQYF. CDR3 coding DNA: TGTGCCAGCAGTTACACCGGGACTAGCGGGAGAAATTCGCAGTATTTT.

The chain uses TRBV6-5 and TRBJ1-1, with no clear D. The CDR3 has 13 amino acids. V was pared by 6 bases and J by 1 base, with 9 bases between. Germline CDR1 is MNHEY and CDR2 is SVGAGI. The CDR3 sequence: CASRPPGNTEAFF. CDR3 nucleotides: TGTGCCAGCAGACCCCCCGGGAACACTGAAGCTTTCTTT.

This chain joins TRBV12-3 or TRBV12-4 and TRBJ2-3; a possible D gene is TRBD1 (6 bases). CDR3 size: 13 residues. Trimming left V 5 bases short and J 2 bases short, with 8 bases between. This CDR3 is CASSRDNTDTQYF. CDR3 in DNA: TGTGCCAGCAGTCGGGACAACACAGATACGCAGTATTTT.

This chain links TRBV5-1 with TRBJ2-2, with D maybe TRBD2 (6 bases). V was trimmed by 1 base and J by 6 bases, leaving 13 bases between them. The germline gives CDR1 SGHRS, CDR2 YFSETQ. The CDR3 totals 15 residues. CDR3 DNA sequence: TGCGCCAGCAGCTTGCCAGCGGGCCCAGCCGGGGAGCTGTTTTTT. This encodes CASSLPAGPAGELFF.